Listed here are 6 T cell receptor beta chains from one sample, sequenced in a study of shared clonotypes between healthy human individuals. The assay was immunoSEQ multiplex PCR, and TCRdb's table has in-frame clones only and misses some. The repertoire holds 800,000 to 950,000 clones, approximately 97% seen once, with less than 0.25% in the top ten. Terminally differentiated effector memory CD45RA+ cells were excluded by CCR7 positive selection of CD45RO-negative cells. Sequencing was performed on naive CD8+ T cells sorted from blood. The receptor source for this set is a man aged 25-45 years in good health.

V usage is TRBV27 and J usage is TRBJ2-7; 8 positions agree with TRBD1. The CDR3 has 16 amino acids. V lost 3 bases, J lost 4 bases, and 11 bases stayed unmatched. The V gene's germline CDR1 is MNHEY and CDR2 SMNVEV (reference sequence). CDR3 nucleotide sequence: TGTGCCAGCAGTTTTGGTATCCCACAGGGGGTTTACGAGCAGTACTTC. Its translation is CASSFGIPQGVYEQYF.

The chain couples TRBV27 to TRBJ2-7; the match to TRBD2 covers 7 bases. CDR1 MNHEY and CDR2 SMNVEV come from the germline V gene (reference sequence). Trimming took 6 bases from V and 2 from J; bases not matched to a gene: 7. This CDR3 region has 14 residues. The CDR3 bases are TGTGCCAGCAGACCGGGAGGTTCCACCTACGAGCAGTACTTC. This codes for CASRPGGSTYEQYF.

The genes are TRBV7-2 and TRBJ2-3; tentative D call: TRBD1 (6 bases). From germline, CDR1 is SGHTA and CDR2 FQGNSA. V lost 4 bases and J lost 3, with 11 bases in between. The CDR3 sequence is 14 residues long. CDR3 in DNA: TGTGCCAGCAGCTCGATAGGGGGTACAGATACGCAGTATTTT. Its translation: CASSSIGGTDTQYF. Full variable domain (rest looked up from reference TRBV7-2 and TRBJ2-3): GAGVSQSPSNKVTEKGKDVELRCDPISGHTALYWYRQSLGQGLEFLIYFQGNSAPDKSGLPSDRFSAERTGGSVSTLTIQRTQQEDSAVYLCASSSIGGTDTQYFGPGTRLTVL.

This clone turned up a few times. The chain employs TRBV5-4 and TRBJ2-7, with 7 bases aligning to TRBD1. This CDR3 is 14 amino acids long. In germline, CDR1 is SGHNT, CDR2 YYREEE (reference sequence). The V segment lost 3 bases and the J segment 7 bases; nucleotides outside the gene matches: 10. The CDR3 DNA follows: TGTGCCAGCAGCTGGAATGGACAGGTCTCGGAGCAGTACTTC. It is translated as CASSWNGQVSEQYF.

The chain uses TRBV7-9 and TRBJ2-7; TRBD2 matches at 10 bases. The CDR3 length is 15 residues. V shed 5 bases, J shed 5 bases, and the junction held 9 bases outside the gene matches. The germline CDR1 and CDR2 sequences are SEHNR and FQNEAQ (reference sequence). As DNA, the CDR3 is TGTGCCAGCAGCCTGCCCGGCGGACTAGCGGACGAGCAGTACTTC. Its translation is CASSLPGGLADEQYF. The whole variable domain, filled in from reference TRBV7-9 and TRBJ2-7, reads DTGVSQNPRHKITKRGQNVTFRCDPISEHNRLYWYRQTLGQGPEFLTYFQNEAQLEKSRLLSDRFSAERPKGSFSTLEIQRTEQGDSAMYLCASSLPGGLADEQYFGPGTRLTVT.

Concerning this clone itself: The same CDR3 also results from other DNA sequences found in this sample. This chain's CDR3 is CASSLSGRSSYNEQFF. Here the CDR3 DNA reads TGTGCCAGCAGTTTATCGGGACGCAGCTCCTACAATGAGCAGTTCTTC. The V and J genes are TRBV27 and TRBJ2-1; perhaps D is TRBD1 or TRBD2 (5 bases each). CDR3 length: 16 residues. The germline gives CDR1 MNHEY, CDR2 SMNVEV (reference sequence). Between the trimmed V and J ends, which lost 0 bases and 0 bases, there was a span of 9 bases.